The 21 T cell receptor beta chains reported below all come from one sample, sequenced in a study of blood T cell repertoires in COVID-19. Profiling relied on immunoSEQ multiplex PCR, and the TCRdb table lists in-frame clones only, not all of them. The sample has hundreds of thousands of clones, 88% seen once; the top ten hold 2% to 2.5%. The sample was peripheral blood. These receptors were obtained from a woman between 40 and 50 years old who had recovered from COVID-19.

This chain links TRBV28 with TRBJ1-5; D is unclear. The CDR3 is made up of 16 amino acids. V shed 3 bases and J shed 2 bases, with 14 bases lying between them. Germline CDR1 MDHEN, CDR2 SYDVKM. The CDR3 protein is CASSFRQESGNQPQHF. In nucleotides, the CDR3 is TGTGCCAGCAGTTTTAGGCAGGAATCGGGCAATCAGCCCCAGCATTTT.

The chain links TRBV27 to TRBJ2-1, with 9 bases that match TRBD2. Germline V gene data show CDR1 as MNHEY and CDR2 as SMNVEV (reference sequence). The CDR3 is 16 amino acids. V dropped 1 base and J dropped 6; count of bases not matched to a gene: 7. The CDR3 region is CASSLWGGRASNEQFF. In DNA form, the CDR3 reads TGTGCCAGCAGTTTATGGGGCGGGAGGGCCTCCAATGAGCAGTTCTTC.

This chain joins TRBV29-1 and TRBJ2-3, with D possibly being TRBD2 (6 bases). The CDR3 is made up of 15 amino acids. CDR1 is SQVTM and CDR2 is ANQGSEA in the germline V gene. Trimming left V 3 bases short and J 0 bases short, with 13 bases between. The DNA for the CDR3 is TGCAGCGTTGAGAAAGGGACTGCCAGCACAGATACGCAGTATTTT. Amino acids: CSVEKGTASTDTQYF.

V is TRBV5-8 and J is TRBJ2-7; TRBD2 is a possible D gene (5 bases). Germline CDR1 SGHTS, CDR2 YDEGEE. V was cut by 4 bases and J by 0 bases, with 14 bases left in between. This CDR3 has 15 residues. The CDR3 DNA reads TGTGCCAGCAGCCCGGTAACTAGGAGCTCCTACGAGCAGTACTTC. Its protein product is CASSPVTRSSYEQYF.

The table lists this clone with a few counts. The chain is built from TRBV7-9 and TRBJ1-2, with TRBD1 as a possible D gene (6 bases). Germline V CDR1 and CDR2: SEHNR, FQNEAQ (reference sequence). This CDR3 comprises 13 residues. V lost 4 bases to trimming and J lost 8 bases, with 14 bases between them. In DNA form, the CDR3 reads TGTGCCAGCAGCTCCAGGGGTCTAAGAGGCTACACCTTC. The encoded protein is CASSSRGLRGYTF.

A word on this clone: The identical CDR3 is also encoded by other nucleotide sequences in the sample. The chain combines TRBV6-5 with TRBJ1-5; weak D call: TRBD1 (6 bases). The CDR3 is made up of 14 amino acids. The ends were cut back, 6 bases at V and 3 bases at J, with 12 bases in the middle. Per the germline V gene, CDR1 is MNHEY and CDR2 is SVGAGI. In DNA, the CDR3 is TGTGCCAGCAGCCGTGACAGGTCCAATCAGCCCCAGCATTTT. This encodes CASSRDRSNQPQHF.

The rearrangement uses TRBV5-6 and TRBJ2-7; D might be TRBD2 (6 bases). The CDR3 is 15 residues long. Germline V gene lookup returns CDR1 SGHDT and CDR2 YYEEEE. The V and J ends lost 4 bases and 0 bases respectively, with 14 bases between them. The CDR3 is CASSPIGGGSYEQYF. The CDR3 bases are TGTGCCAGCAGCCCGATCGGGGGAGGCTCCTACGAGCAGTACTTC.

The chain has TRBV19 and TRBJ1-5, with a tentative D call TRBD1 (5 bases). Looked up from germline, CDR1 is LNHDA and CDR2 is SQIVND (reference sequence). V lost 0 bases to trimming and J lost 0 bases, with 12 bases between them. CDR3 length: 17 residues. The CDR3 sequence: CASSIDGGGYSNQPQHF. In DNA, the CDR3 is TGTGCCAGTAGTATAGACGGGGGAGGTTATAGCAATCAGCCCCAGCATTTT.

The J gene is TRBJ2-2, the V gene TRBV18; 8 bases agree with TRBD2. This CDR3 has 15 amino acids. Germline CDR1 reads KGHSH; CDR2 reads LQKENI. V lost 4 bases and J lost 0; bases outside the gene matches: 1. The DNA of the CDR3 is TGTGCCAGCTCACAGGGACTAGCGAACACCGGGGAGCTGTTTTTT. This sequence encodes CASSQGLANTGELFF.

The chain employs TRBV7-2 and TRBJ1-2; possibly TRBD1 for D (5 bases). V gave up 1 base and J gave up 8 bases, with 11 bases separating them. CDR1 and CDR2 from the germline V gene are SGHTA and FQGNSA. The CDR3 extends over 13 amino acids. CDR3 sequence: CASSLDQGWGYTF. Here the CDR3 DNA reads TGTGCCAGCAGCTTAGACCAGGGATGGGGCTACACCTTC.

The chain has TRBV19 and TRBJ2-2; 9 nucleotides line up with TRBD1. This CDR3 region has 18 residues. V lost 7 bases, J lost 6 bases, and 18 bases stayed unmatched. CDR1 LNHDA and CDR2 SQIVND come from the germline V gene (reference sequence). The CDR3 bases are TGTGCCAGTACCCTATCATACTTCGGACAGGGGTATGCCGGGGAGCTGTTTTTT. Its translation: CASTLSYFGQGYAGELFF.

The CDR3 region is CASSPSAGGYTF. The CDR3 DNA follows: TGTGCCAGCAGCCCCAGCGCGGGCGGCTACACCTTC. The chain joins TRBV14 to TRBJ1-2, with D unclear. V was cut by 4 bases and J by 8 bases, with 11 bases left in between. Germline CDR1 SGHDN, CDR2 FVKESK. CDR3 length: 12 residues.

The chain couples TRBV19 to TRBJ1-1; 8 bases are a match to TRBD1. Germline lookup yields CDR1 LNHDA and CDR2 SQIVND (reference sequence). V shed 7 bases, J shed 6 bases, and the junction held 10 bases outside the gene matches. This CDR3 region has 14 residues. The DNA of the CDR3 is TGTGCCAGTAATAGACAGGGGTATGGATCTGAAGCTTTCTTT. Translated: CASNRQGYGSEAFF.

The chain carries TRBV5-8 and TRBJ2-3, with TRBD1 as a possible D gene (6 bases). Germline assignment: CDR1 SGHTS and CDR2 YDEGEE. The length of the CDR3 is 17 residues. Trimming removed 0 bases at V and 2 bases at J, with 16 bases between. CDR3 loop: CASSLAPTGIATDTQYF. The DNA of the CDR3 is TGTGCCAGCAGCTTGGCTCCGACAGGAATCGCCACAGATACGCAGTATTTT.

V is TRBV14 and J is TRBJ2-3; D is possibly TRBD2 (6 bases). From germline, CDR1 is SGHDN and CDR2 FVKESK. The CDR3 is 17 residues long. Trimming shortened V by 0 bases and J by 2 bases, and 15 bases separated the two germline ends. CDR3 region: CASSQDGRSPVTDTQYF. The DNA for the CDR3 is TGTGCCAGCAGCCAAGATGGGAGGAGTCCAGTCACAGATACGCAGTATTTT.

The rearrangement uses TRBV19 and TRBJ1-2; TRBD1 aligns across 8 bases. The CDR3 runs to 14 residues. The germline V gene has CDR1 LNHDA and CDR2 SQIVND (reference sequence). The junction had 11 bases not matched to a gene; V was cut back by 6 bases and J by 8 bases. CDR3 sequence: CASRETGESFGYTF. CDR3 nucleotides: TGTGCCAGTAGGGAGACAGGGGAATCCTTCGGCTACACCTTC.

The rearrangement joins TRBV10-3 to TRBJ2-5, with 11 bases aligning to TRBD1. The CDR3 loop spans 13 amino acids. Looked up from germline, CDR1 is ENHRY and CDR2 is SYGVKD. The V segment lost 8 bases and the J segment 6 bases; nucleotides outside the gene matches: 5. The CDR3 reads CAIRTGGEQTQYF. The CDR3 DNA sequence: TGTGCCATCCGGACAGGGGGCGAGCAGACCCAGTACTTC.

The genes are TRBV7-9 and TRBJ1-1; TRBD1 agrees at 12 bases. Germline CDR1 reads SEHNR; CDR2 reads FQNEAQ (reference sequence). Trimming cost V 5 bases and J 3 bases; bases outside gene matches: 7. The CDR3 consists of 16 residues. The CDR3 DNA is TGTGCCAGCAGCCGGGACAGGGGGCGAATAGACACTGAAGCTTTCTTT. This gives the protein CASSRDRGRIDTEAFF. The variable domain in full, with the rest retrieved from reference TRBV7-9 and TRBJ1-1, is DTGVSQNPRHKITKRGQNVTFRCDPISEHNRLYWYRQTLGQGPEFLTYFQNEAQLEKSRLLSDRFSAERPKGSFSTLEIQRTEQGDSAMYLCASSRDRGRIDTEAFFGQGTRLTVV.

The rearrangement links TRBV4-1 to TRBJ2-3; D not certain. CDR3 length equals 12 residues. The V gene's germline CDR1 is MGHRA and CDR2 YSYEKL. Deletions cut 0 bases from V and 8 bases from J, with 6 bases between. In nucleotides, the CDR3 is TGCGCCAGCAGCCAAGATCCGGGTACGCAGTATTTT. This gives the protein CASSQDPGTQYF.

V gene TRBV7-8 combines with J gene TRBJ2-7, with a possible D match to TRBD2 (6 bases). The CDR3 extends over 17 amino acids. Germline lookup yields CDR1 SGHVS and CDR2 FQNEAQ. V lost 1 base, J lost 0 bases, and 16 bases lay in between. The CDR3 DNA sequence: TGTGCCAGCAGCTTAGTGAGCCGGCGGGGCCCCTCCTACGAGCAGTACTTC. Its protein product is CASSLVSRRGPSYEQYF.

The chain employs TRBV4-2 and TRBJ2-7; 12 nucleotides align to TRBD2. The V segment lost 2 bases and the J segment 0 bases; nucleotides outside the gene matches: 8. This CDR3 contains 18 residues. Germline CDR1 reads LGHNA; CDR2 reads YNFKEQ. CDR3 amino acids: CASSQWTSGVLTSYEQYF. In nucleotides, the CDR3 is TGTGCCAGCAGCCAATGGACTAGCGGGGTGCTTACCTCCTACGAGCAGTACTTC.